This T cell receptor beta chain was observed in a study of OX40 agonist ivuxolimab in advanced cancers. Turning to the study itself: An agonistic human IgG2 monoclonal antibody against OX40 (CD134) was given. Enrollees could have had prior anti-PD-1, anti-PD-L1 or anti-CTLA-4 therapy, which 40% had received.

The V gene's germline CDR1 is LGHNT and CDR2 FRNRAP. The V and J ends lost 0 bases and 5 bases respectively, with 5 bases between them. The CDR3 runs to 12 residues. Method: immunoSEQ multiplex PCR; TCRdb's copy keeps in-frame clones and lacks some. This table holds roughly 73,000 clones, approximately 84% found once. This material consisted of CD4+ or CD8+ T cells sorted from blood, taken in a trial of the OX40 agonist ivuxolimab. This TCR derives from an adult with an advanced solid tumor such as melanoma, head and neck, liver or kidney cancer. The chain is built from TRBV12-5 and TRBJ2-7; D is uncertain. In DNA, the CDR3 is TGTGCTAGTGGTTTGGTAAGGGACGAGCAGTACTTC. Protein sequence: CASGLVRDEQYF.